This entry lists 31 T cell receptor beta chains sequenced from one sample in a study of Ad26.COV2.S vaccination and SARS-CoV-2 variants. Treatment indicated: roughly 18 received Ad26.COV2.S at low or high dose, single or two shots; 5 received placebo; per-sample allocation not given. Samples were taken on day 63 after the first vaccine or placebo injection. Only in-frame clones appear in the TCRdb table, and some are missing; sequencing was by immunoSEQ multiplex PCR. Here the sample spans some 350,000 clones, 90% being singletons. Sequencing was performed on peripheral blood, taken in a trial of Ad26.COV2.S vaccine versus placebo. All receptors come from a person aged 18 to 59 who received the Ad26.COV2.S COVID-19 vaccine or a placebo.

The J gene is TRBJ2-3, the V gene TRBV4-2; no reliable D call. CDR1 LGHNA and CDR2 YNFKEQ come from the germline V gene. Trimming shortened V by 0 bases and J by 5 bases, and 21 bases separated the two germline ends. The CDR3 is made up of 18 amino acids. DNA for the CDR3: TGTGCCAGCAGCCAAGATACCGCCGGCCAGGTGAGGTTAGATACGCAGTATTTT. Amino acid sequence: CASSQDTAGQVRLDTQYF.

This clone was detected only once. V is TRBV27 and J is TRBJ1-1; 8 bases are a match to TRBD1. The V segment lost 8 bases and the J segment 7 bases; nucleotides outside the gene matches: 6. The CDR3 has 12 amino acids. The germline V gene has CDR1 MNHEY and CDR2 SMNVEV (reference sequence). This CDR3 reads CASVDRANEAFF. DNA of the CDR3: TGTGCCAGCGTGGACAGGGCTAATGAAGCTTTCTTT.

This sequence joins TRBV6-5 and TRBJ1-2; 7 bases agree with TRBD1. The CDR3 is 14 residues long. The V segment lost 4 bases and the J segment 0 bases; nucleotides outside the gene matches: 2. CDR1 is MNHEY, CDR2 SVGAGI, per germline. In DNA, the CDR3 is TGTGCCAGCAGTTCCAGGGGGGCTAACTATGGCTACACCTTC. Protein product: CASSSRGANYGYTF.

The chain recombines TRBV6-2 or TRBV6-3 with TRBJ2-1, with D hard to call. Trimming stripped 2 bases from V and 0 bases from J, with 11 bases between. The CDR3 extends over 16 amino acids. Germline CDR1 is MNHEY and CDR2 is SVGEGT. The CDR3 sequence is CASSYGTLSSYNEQFF. The CDR3, as DNA: TGTGCCAGCAGTTACGGCACATTAAGCTCCTACAATGAGCAGTTCTTC.

This chain connects TRBV29-1 to TRBJ1-1, with a weak D call TRBD1 (5 bases). Per the germline V gene, CDR1 is SQVTM and CDR2 is ANQGSEA. V lost 4 bases, J lost 3 bases, and 6 bases lay in between. The length of the CDR3 is 11 residues. CDR3 sequence: CSVGDDTEAFF. The CDR3 coding sequence is TGCAGCGTTGGGGACGACACTGAAGCTTTCTTT.

This clone was found a few times. The rearrangement joins TRBV27 to TRBJ2-2; TRBD1 is a possible D gene (5 bases). Germline CDR1 reads MNHEY; CDR2 reads SMNVEV (reference sequence). The germline V and J ends were trimmed by 7 bases and 4 bases, with 10 bases remaining between them. The CDR3 totals 13 residues. The CDR3 sequence is CASMGPITGELFF. The CDR3 DNA is TGTGCCAGCATGGGGCCGATCACCGGGGAGCTGTTTTTT.

The rearrangement joins TRBV13 to TRBJ2-1; D unclear. V lost 0 bases and J 2 bases, leaving 17 bases between the germline ends. The CDR3 has 18 residues. Germline V CDR1 and CDR2: PRHDT, FYEKMQ (reference sequence). The CDR3 spells CASSLGPLTGSTYNEQFF. The DNA of the CDR3 is TGTGCCAGCAGCTTAGGCCCCCTGACTGGCTCAACCTACAATGAGCAGTTCTTC.

V usage is TRBV2 and J usage is TRBJ1-2; D unresolved. CDR3 length: 13 residues. V lost 7 bases to trimming and J lost 1 base, with 10 bases between them. Germline CDR1 and CDR2: SNHLY and FYNNEI. The CDR3 loop reads CASNLQLNYGYTF. The CDR3 DNA reads TGTGCCAGCAATCTACAGCTTAACTATGGCTACACCTTC.

This chain joins TRBV30 and TRBJ1-2; D is possibly TRBD1 (6 bases). The germline V gene has CDR1 GTSNPN and CDR2 SVGIG (reference sequence). The CDR3 consists of 12 residues. The V end was cut by 3 bases, the J end by 6 bases, with 11 bases between. CDR3 DNA sequence: TGTGCCTGGAGCCACAGGGCGGATGGCTACACCTTC. It encodes CAWSHRADGYTF.

The chain combines TRBV5-8 with TRBJ2-1; perhaps TRBD2 as D (6 bases). Germline CDR1 reads SGHTS; CDR2 reads YDEGEE. The CDR3 runs to 15 residues. Trimming pared 0 bases from V and 5 bases from J, leaving 12 bases between. Here the CDR3 reads CASSLGGIGDNEQFF. The CDR3 coding sequence is TGTGCCAGCAGCTTGGGCGGGATCGGGGACAATGAGCAGTTCTTC.

This chain uses TRBV12-3 or TRBV12-4 with TRBJ1-6; perhaps TRBD1 as D (5 bases). The CDR3 is 13 residues long. With 8 bases removed from V and 7 bases from J, the gap between germline ends came to 12 bases. The CDR3 nucleotides read TGTGCCAGCGGGGGGACGGAGAATTCACCCCTCCACTTT. The encoded protein is CASGGTENSPLHF.

The chain recombines TRBV3-1 (or the pseudogene TRBV3-2) with TRBJ1-2; TRBD1 aligns across 7 bases. The CDR3 loop spans 15 amino acids. V dropped 4 bases and J dropped 8; count of bases not matched to a gene: 13. Germline V gene lookup returns CDR1 LGHDT and CDR2 YNNKEL (reference sequence). The CDR3 nucleotides are TGTGCCAGCAGCCCGCCGAGGGGGCGGTTAGAGGGCTACACCTTC. It encodes CASSPPRGRLEGYTF.

As for this clone: At the DNA level, this CDR3 is encoded by other sequences in the same sample as well. V and J are TRBV5-1 and TRBJ1-1; 7 positions agree with TRBD1. The germline V gene has CDR1 SGHRS and CDR2 YFSETQ. CDR3 length: 14 amino acids. V was pared by 4 bases and J by 1 base, with 4 bases of the junction left unmatched. The CDR3 protein is CASSLGTENTEAFF. The CDR3 DNA sequence: TGCGCCAGCAGCCTCGGGACAGAGAACACTGAAGCTTTCTTT. The full variable domain, with the rest looked up from reference TRBV5-1 and TRBJ1-1, is KAGVTQTPRYLIKTRGQQVTLSCSPISGHRSVSWYQQTPGQGLQFLFEYFSETQRNKGNFPGRFSGRQFSNSRSEMNVSTLELGDSALYLCASSLGTENTEAFFGQGTRLTVV.

This clone occurred once. The chain combines TRBV5-8 with TRBJ1-2; D perhaps matches TRBD1 (5 bases). The CDR3 length is 13 residues. The V end was cut by 1 base, the J end by 6 bases, with 10 bases between. Germline assignment: CDR1 SGHTS and CDR2 YDEGEE. This CDR3 reads CASSLFREDGYTF. The CDR3 DNA sequence: TGTGCCAGCAGCTTGTTCAGGGAGGATGGCTACACCTTC.

The chain combines TRBV7-6 with TRBJ1-1; no clear D. The CDR3 has 15 residues. Deletions cut 6 bases from V and 7 bases from J, with 21 bases between. Looked up from germline, CDR1 is SGHVS and CDR2 is FNYEAQ. The CDR3 DNA reads TGTGCCAGCAGACACACCCCCGGGGATCATGATGAAGCTTTCTTT. It codes for CASRHTPGDHDEAFF. Full variable domain (remainder filled in from reference TRBV7-6 and TRBJ1-1): GAGVSQSPRYKVTKRGQDVALRCDPISGHVSLYWYRQALGQGPEFLTYFNYEAQQDKSGLPNDRFSAERPEGSISTLTIQRTEQRDSAMYRCASRHTPGDHDEAFFGQGTRLTVV.

The chain uses TRBV28 and TRBJ1-2, with D unresolved. The CDR3 loop spans 12 amino acids. CDR1 is MDHEN, CDR2 SYDVKM, per germline. V lost 7 bases and J 1 base, leaving 7 bases between the germline ends. The CDR3 here is CASTTLNYGYTF. CDR3 in DNA: TGTGCCAGCACAACGCTTAACTATGGCTACACCTTC.

V gene TRBV5-4 combines with J gene TRBJ2-3; 8 nucleotides match TRBD1. Germline V lookup: CDR1 SGHNT, CDR2 YYREEE (reference sequence). V was pared by 3 bases and J by 4 bases, with 7 bases of the junction left unmatched. CDR3 length: 15 residues. The CDR3, as DNA: TGTGCCAGCAGCTCCGGGACAGGTATTCCAGATACGCAGTATTTT. Residues: CASSSGTGIPDTQYF.

V and J are TRBV4-2 and TRBJ2-1; the D is unclear. There are 16 residues in the CDR3. The V gene lost 1 base and the J gene lost 5 bases, with 15 bases spanning the gap. Germline V gene lookup returns CDR1 LGHNA and CDR2 YNFKEQ. The CDR3: CASSQGLYTPDNEQFF. Here the CDR3 DNA reads TGTGCCAGCAGCCAAGGACTGTATACTCCTGACAATGAGCAGTTCTTC.

The chain has TRBV11-2 and TRBJ1-3; D is perhaps TRBD1 (5 bases). Germline lookup yields CDR1 SGHAT and CDR2 FQNNGV. The V and J ends lost 5 bases and 3 bases respectively, with 20 bases between them. The CDR3 length is 17 residues. The CDR3 sequence: CASSQRFVGRDGNTIYF. CDR3 nucleotide sequence: TGTGCCAGCAGCCAGCGGTTTGTGGGGCGTGATGGAAACACCATATATTTT.

The chain carries TRBV7-2 and TRBJ2-2; the match to TRBD2 covers 9 bases. V lost 5 bases to trimming and J lost 4 bases; unmatched junction nucleotides: 8. CDR1 SGHTA and CDR2 FQGNSA come from the germline V gene. CDR3 length: 16 amino acids. This CDR3 is CASSTLAGAVTGELFF. CDR3 DNA: TGTGCCAGCAGCACCTTAGCGGGAGCGGTCACCGGGGAGCTGTTTTTT.

The chain uses TRBV19 and TRBJ2-1; 7 bases are a match to TRBD2. The CDR3 consists of 16 residues. Germline lookup yields CDR1 LNHDA and CDR2 SQIVND (reference sequence). Trimming took 2 bases from V and 4 from J; bases not matched to a gene: 8. The CDR3 nucleotides read TGTGCCAGTAGTATAATTCGTAGCGGGCTTTACAATGAGCAGTTCTTC. Protein: CASSIIRSGLYNEQFF.

The chain uses TRBV7-2 and TRBJ1-1; the D gene is possibly TRBD1 (5 bases). This CDR3 comprises 13 residues. Between the trimmed V and J ends, which lost 2 bases and 11 bases, there was a span of 15 bases. The germline V gene has CDR1 SGHTA and CDR2 FQGNSA. CDR3 sequence (DNA): TGTGCCAGCAGCTTATTTACAGGTCCAGCGGCTTTCTTT. Amino acid sequence: CASSLFTGPAAFF.

The V gene is TRBV4-2, the J gene TRBJ2-5; D is perhaps TRBD2 (5 bases). This CDR3 has 16 amino acids. V was pared by 0 bases and J by 4 bases, with 15 bases between. The V gene's germline CDR1 is LGHNA and CDR2 YNFKEQ. CDR3: CASSQELEIPPETQYF. The CDR3 nucleotides are TGTGCCAGCAGCCAAGAACTAGAGATCCCCCCAGAGACCCAGTACTTC.

The chain recombines TRBV18 with TRBJ2-7; D uncertain. Germline CDR1 reads KGHSH; CDR2 reads LQKENI. V was shortened by 5 bases and J by 10 bases, with 15 bases between the two germline ends. The CDR3 has 12 residues. CDR3 sequence: CASSIYGPEQYF. Written as DNA, the CDR3 is TGTGCCAGCTCAATTTACGGACCGGAACAGTACTTC.

This chain joins TRBV5-1 and TRBJ1-2; no firm D call. The V gene's germline CDR1 is SGHRS and CDR2 YFSETQ. The CDR3 has 16 amino acids. Trimming left V 4 bases short and J 0 bases short, with 16 bases between. DNA for the CDR3: TGCGCCAGCAGCCACTCCGTAGGGAGTCCTAACTATGGCTACACCTTC. This gives the protein CASSHSVGSPNYGYTF.

The V and J genes are TRBV7-9 and TRBJ1-5; a possible D gene is TRBD1 (5 bases). The CDR3 runs 15 residues. The V gene lost 1 base and the J gene lost 1 base, with 8 bases spanning the gap. CDR1 SEHNR and CDR2 FQNEAQ come from the germline V gene (reference sequence). In DNA, the CDR3 is TGTGCCAGCAGCTTAGAACAGGCCAGCAATCAGCCCCAGCATTTT. Translated, it gives CASSLEQASNQPQHF.

The V gene is TRBV6-5, the J gene TRBJ1-2, with 7 bases lining up with TRBD1. The J segment lost 7 bases and the V segment lost 2 bases, leaving 10 bases of the junction unmatched. The CDR3 extends over 15 amino acids. Looked up from germline, CDR1 is MNHEY and CDR2 is SVGAGI. The CDR3 DNA is TGTGCCAGCAGTTACGAGGGGGCGGGCCCGACTGGCTACACCTTC. This translates into CASSYEGAGPTGYTF.

The V call is TRBV7-9, the J call TRBJ2-5; possible D gene TRBD1, 6 bases. Looked up from germline, CDR1 is SEHNR and CDR2 is FQNEAQ (reference sequence). CDR3 length: 15 amino acids. Deletions cut 1 base from V and 5 bases from J, with 14 bases between. CDR3: CASSLEVGARETQYF. CDR3 nucleotide sequence: TGTGCCAGCAGCTTAGAGGTGGGGGCTAGGGAGACCCAGTACTTC.

The V and J genes are TRBV4-3 and TRBJ2-1; 13 nucleotides match TRBD2. Trimming removed 0 bases from V and 9 bases from J; junction bases left unmatched: 17. This CDR3 contains 20 residues. Germline values: CDR1 LGHNA, CDR2 YSLEER. Here the CDR3 DNA reads TGCGCCAGCAGCCAAGATCCCCCCGGACTAGCGGGAGTCGAAGGGGGTGAGCAGTTCTTC. Encoded protein: CASSQDPPGLAGVEGGEQFF.

The chain carries TRBV4-3 and TRBJ2-3; maybe TRBD2 (6 bases). The CDR3 consists of 13 residues. The V end was cut by 3 bases, the J end by 3 bases, with 7 bases between. The germline V gene encodes CDR1 LGHNA and CDR2 YSLEER. The CDR3 reads CASSQGLTDTQYF. For the CDR3, the DNA is TGCGCCAGCAGCCAGGGACTTACAGATACGCAGTATTTT.

The V call is TRBV13, the J call TRBJ1-4; weak D call: TRBD1 (5 bases). V lost 0 bases, J lost 4 bases, and 18 bases lay in between. The CDR3 has 18 residues. Germline lookup yields CDR1 PRHDT and CDR2 FYEKMQ (reference sequence). The CDR3 sequence is CASSLGRYQGSFNEKLFF. CDR3 coding DNA: TGTGCCAGCAGCTTAGGCCGGTACCAGGGTTCTTTTAATGAAAAACTGTTTTTT.